This T cell receptor beta chain was retrieved from a study of post-analysis software for immune sequencing data. For the study at large: Courses of disease covered relapsing-remitting, secondary progressive and progressive-relapsing multiple sclerosis.

Unique molecular identifiers were carried by the TCR beta cDNA libraries. A population of roughly 0.9 to 11 million T cells gave rise to around 480,000 cDNA molecules. A single record per CDR3 protein comes from TCRdb applying MiXCR to the PCR reads. This repertoire shows fewer than 900,000 distinct CDR3 sequences, about 45% found once; its top ten account for roughly 4.9%. Regarding this clonotype: Its antigen remains unidentified.

CDR1 is DFQATT, CDR2 SNEGSKA, per germline (reference sequence). The CDR3 is 15 amino acids. Between the trimmed V and J ends, which lost 0 bases and 5 bases, there was a span of 16 bases. Broader study findings: A significant reduction in normalized Chao1 diversity was observed in multiple sclerosis patients versus controls. Included in a set of four or five TRBV segments more frequent in patients than controls were TRBV5-6, TRBV5-1 and TRBV20-1.

The TCR originated in a girl aged 5-17 years with multiple sclerosis. The genes are TRBV20-1 and TRBJ2-5; weak D call: TRBD1 (6 bases). Sequencing input: blood. The CDR3 region has the DNA TGCAGTGCTAGAGATAGGGCAGGGGCTGGCGAGACCCAGTACTTC. It specifies CSARDRAGAGETQYF.